Sequencing of this T cell receptor (beta chain) was carried out in a study of blood T cell repertoires in COVID-19. Study background: There were acute and convalescent COVID-19 samples, and they came from the United States, Italy and Spain. Sources were T cells, B-cell-depleted T cells, or PBMCs; the material itself was cDNA or gDNA.

CDR1 is SGHRS and CDR2 is YFSETQ in the germline V gene. V lost 3 bases to trimming and J lost 6 bases, with 21 bases between them. The CDR3 runs to 16 residues. As handled by the study authors: Counts of nucleated cells, estimated from reference gene primer amplification, were obtained. TCRdb keeps only in-frame clones here, not all; method: immunoSEQ multiplex PCR. Clonal size and the V and J genes are those of that table, whereas D and trimming came from the DNA. The sample contains about 200,000 clones, approximately 86% of which appear only once. The V and J genes are TRBV5-1 and TRBJ1-1, with D perhaps matching TRBD1 (5 bases). The TCR sequence derives from a man in his sixties with acute or convalescent COVID-19. The source material was peripheral blood. The CDR3 sequence is CASSSGGLGEDSEAFF. Written as DNA, the CDR3 is TGCGCCAGCAGCTCTGGAGGACTAGGGGAGGATTCTGAAGCTTTCTTT.